Each of the 7 T cell receptor beta chains below was sequenced from the same sample in a study of spatial heterogeneity in lung cancer. Regarding the study as a whole: Counts that tracked tumor mutation counts were those of expanded intratumoral alpha and beta TCRs.

Time point described: sample taken at primary tumor resection. Antigens for these TCRs are unknown. TCRdb passed the 5' RACE reads through MiXCR, listing each CDR3 protein once. The sample has about 3,000 distinct CDR3 sequences; around 6.6% are singletons. The sequencing used lung tumor tissue, collected at surgery. The receptor set was obtained from a male donor with early-stage non-small cell lung cancer.

By share, this clonotype counts as medium-sized (0.01 to 0.1%). This beta chain is a stray read from a library made for alpha chains; its abundance is not meaningful. The CDR3 coding sequence is TGTGCCAGCAACCCTTACGTCGGGACAGGTCCCCTAGCCAAAAACATTCAGTACTTC. Translation: CASNPYVGTGPLAKNIQYF. V gene TRBV11-2 combines with J gene TRBJ2-4; 8 bases are a match to TRBD1. V trimming: 7 bases; J trimming: 0 bases; junction bases outside the gene matches: 17. From germline, CDR1 is SGHAT and CDR2 FQNNGV. The CDR3 is made up of 19 amino acids.

By sample share, this clonotype is medium-sized. The size of this beta chain means little, since it is a stray read in a library made for alpha chains. CDR3 bases: TGTGCCAGCAGCTTCAGGGGCACTGAAGCTTTCTTT. It encodes CASSFRGTEAFF. J is TRBJ1-1 and V is TRBV5-4; possibly TRBD1 for D (6 bases). This CDR3 contains 12 residues. V dropped 2 bases and J dropped 4 bases, with 6 bases sitting between them. In germline, CDR1 is SGHNT, CDR2 YYREEE (reference sequence).

This clonotype was seen a few times. Since it is a stray read in a library aimed at alpha chains, this beta chain has a size that is not meaningful. The genes are TRBV14 and TRBJ1-2, with a weak D call TRBD1 (5 bases). In germline, CDR1 is SGHDN, CDR2 FVKESK. V lost 2 bases and J lost 7, with 11 bases in between. CDR3 length: 13 residues. The CDR3 nucleotides read TGTGCCAGCAGCCAAACAGGACGTCCTGGCTACACCTTC. Translated: CASSQTGRPGYTF.

This clonotype is medium-sized in the sample. This beta chain is a stray sequence in a library constructed for alpha chains; its clone size is not meaningful. The chain links TRBV18 to TRBJ1-5; D gene unclear. The CDR3 runs 18 residues. Looked up from germline, CDR1 is KGHSH and CDR2 is LQKENI. The ends were cut back, 2 bases at V and 0 bases at J, with 17 bases in the middle. As DNA, the CDR3 is TGTGCCAGCTCACCAGTCCAGGCAGAACGCTATAGCAATCAGCCCCAGCATTTT. As protein: CASSPVQAERYSNQPQHF.

In this sample, this clonotype is medium-sized. The library was prepared for alpha chains; this beta chain is a stray read, so its frequency means little. The V and J genes are TRBV7-2 and TRBJ2-1, with D perhaps TRBD2 (6 bases). The length of the CDR3 is 15 residues. V lost 4 bases, J lost 2 bases, and 12 bases lay in between. CDR1 and CDR2 (germline): SGHTA, FQGNSA. The CDR3 loop is CASSSNSGTYNEQFF. The CDR3 bases are TGTGCCAGCAGCTCCAATAGCGGAACCTACAATGAGCAGTTCTTC. Drawing the rest from reference TRBV7-2 and TRBJ2-1, the complete variable domain is GAGVSQSPSNKVTEKGKDVELRCDPISGHTALYWYRQSLGQGLEFLIYFQGNSAPDKSGLPSDRFSAERTGGSVSTLTIQRTQQEDSAVYLCASSSNSGTYNEQFFGPGTRLTVL.

This clonotype is medium-sized by share. The library was prepared for alpha chains; this beta chain is a stray read, so its frequency means little. The chain couples TRBV20-1 to TRBJ2-5, with a possible D match to TRBD2 (5 bases). CDR1 and CDR2 from the germline V gene are DFQATT and SNEGSKA (reference sequence). V shed 0 bases and J shed 7 bases, with 12 bases lying between them. The CDR3 has 13 residues. The CDR3 sequence is CSARDRLAGTQYF. CDR3 nucleotide sequence: TGCAGTGCTAGAGATCGGCTAGCCGGGACCCAGTACTTC.

This clonotype is labeled medium-sized. In a library made to pick up alpha chains, this beta chain is a stray read with a size that means little. Written as DNA, the CDR3 is TGTGCCAGCAGCATTACCACGGCCGGGACTAGCGGGAACAATGAGCAGTTCTTC. It yields the protein CASSITTAGTSGNNEQFF. This sequence joins TRBV7-3 and TRBJ2-1; 13 nucleotides line up with TRBD2. CDR3 length: 18 residues. CDR1 is SGHTA and CDR2 is FQGTGA in the germline V gene. Unmatched junction bases numbered 12, after V lost 5 bases and J lost 5 bases.